This T cell receptor (beta chain) was sequenced in a study of shared clonotypes between healthy human individuals. Overall study context: The cohort comprised a couple of women and a few men. Their ages spanned 18 to 49 years. Overall study findings and caveats: Naive subsets, compared against memory subsets, generally had larger estimated richness values. The sharing of about 5% of naive CD4 clonotypes was seen across a few donors.

How the authors handled the data: Because ImmunoSEQ provided only junction sequences with no quality scores, the filtering differed. Produced via immunoSEQ multiplex PCR; TCRdb's table is partial and in-frame only. That table gives V, J and clone size, and the DNA gave D and trimming. Of roughly 590,000 clones listed, over 95% are singletons. V was pared by 2 bases and J by 10 bases, with 13 bases between. Germline V lookup: CDR1 SGHDT, CDR2 YYEEEE. The CDR3 sequence is 13 residues long. Of note for this clone: Its antigen is unidentified.

Naive-designated CD8 cells lacked CD45RO, were positively enriched for CCR7, and omitted terminally differentiated effector memory CD45RA+ cells. V gene TRBV5-6 combines with J gene TRBJ2-1; possibly TRBD1 for D (5 bases). This clonotype was sampled from a woman in her twenties or thirties in good health. Sequences were obtained from naive CD8+ T cells sorted from blood. In nucleotides, the CDR3 is TGTGCCAGCAGCTTTCCGGACACGCAGGAGCAGTTCTTC. It encodes CASSFPDTQEQFF.